One T cell receptor beta chain is described in this entry. Clinical histories supplied by participants themselves formed the basis of cohort assignment. Recovered status in Cohort 3 required two negative PCRs, clearance, or symptom resolution. Per the authors' pipeline: Estimates of nucleated cell counts were drawn from the amplification of reference gene primers. Repertoires were generated with immunoSEQ multiplex PCR, while TCRdb's copy carries only in-frame clones and drops some. V and J calls and clone size are given by that table; D and trimming were obtained from the DNA. Of fewer than 400,000 clones listed, roughly 90% were seen once; the top ten hold around 10%. The germline V and J ends were trimmed by 3 bases and 2 bases, with 10 bases remaining between them. The CDR3 has 13 amino acids. Germline CDR1 DFQATT, CDR2 SNEGSKA (reference sequence). The sample originates from a study of blood T cell repertoires in COVID-19.

Sequencing was performed on PBMCs or T cells enriched from blood (not recorded which). V and J are TRBV20-1 and TRBJ1-1, with unresolved D. The origin of this receptor is a woman aged 18-29 years who had recovered from COVID-19. The CDR3 reads CSASHRINTEAFF. The CDR3 DNA is TGCAGTGCTAGTCACAGAATAAACACTGAAGCTTTCTTT.